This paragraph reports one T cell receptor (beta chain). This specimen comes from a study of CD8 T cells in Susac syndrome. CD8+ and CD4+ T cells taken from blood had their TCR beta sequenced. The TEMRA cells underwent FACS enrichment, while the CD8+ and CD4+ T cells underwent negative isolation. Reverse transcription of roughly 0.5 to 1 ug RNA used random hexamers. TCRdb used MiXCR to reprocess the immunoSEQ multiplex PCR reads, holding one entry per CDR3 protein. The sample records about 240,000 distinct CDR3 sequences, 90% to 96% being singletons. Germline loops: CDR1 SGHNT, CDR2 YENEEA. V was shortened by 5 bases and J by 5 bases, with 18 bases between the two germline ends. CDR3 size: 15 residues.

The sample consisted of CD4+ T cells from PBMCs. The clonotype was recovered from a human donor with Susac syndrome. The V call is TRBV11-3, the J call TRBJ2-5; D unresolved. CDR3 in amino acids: CASSTLDGLRETQYF. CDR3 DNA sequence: TGTGCCAGCAGCACCCTGGACGGGCTGAGGGAGACCCAGTACTTC.